This TCR beta chain appears in the sequencing data of a study of OX40 agonist ivuxolimab in advanced cancers. The protocol was immunoSEQ multiplex PCR, while the TCRdb copy is restricted to in-frame clones and leaves out a portion. This sample has 75,000 to 100,000 clones, with roughly nine tenths found just once. Trimming took 6 bases from V and 12 from J, leaving 4 bases between them. The germline gives CDR1 SGHTS, CDR2 YDEGEE. The CDR3 length is 8 residues. The chain uses TRBV5-8 and TRBJ2-1, with D uncertain. This receptor was taken from an adult with an advanced solid tumor such as melanoma, head and neck, liver or kidney cancer. This sample comprised CD4+ or CD8+ T cells sorted from blood, obtained in a trial of the OX40 agonist ivuxolimab. This CDR3 reads CASTWQFF. The CDR3 bases are TGTGCCAGCACGTGGCAGTTCTTC. Full variable domain (outside the CDR3, taken from reference TRBV5-8 and TRBJ2-1): EAGVTQSPTHLIKTRGQQATLRCSPISGHTSVYWYQQALGLGLQFLLWYDEGEERNRGNFPPRFSGRQFPNYSSELNVNALELEDSALYLCASTWQFFGPGTRLTVL.